What follows is one T cell receptor (beta chain) and its context. The sample comes from a study of blood T cell repertoires in COVID-19. Study summary: COVID-19 samples, acute and convalescent, were from the United States, Italy and Spain.

Sequencing was performed with immunoSEQ multiplex PCR; in TCRdb, only in-frame clones are kept and a portion is missing. This sample has 200,000 to 250,000 clones, with approximately 91% found just once. Germline V gene data show CDR1 as MGHDK and CDR2 as SYGVNS. The CDR3 has 16 residues. V was clipped by 4 bases and J by 0 bases; unmatched bases: 5. This chain joins TRBV25-1 and TRBJ2-1; 8 bases map to TRBD1. The sequencing input was peripheral blood. The source is a woman aged 60-70 years with acute or convalescent COVID-19. The CDR3 nucleotides read TGTGCCAGCAGTGCTCGGACAGGGAGCTCCTACAATGAGCAGTTCTTC. Translated: CASSARTGSSYNEQFF.